Listed below are T cell receptor beta chains from one sample, sequenced in a study of T cell clonotyping in hematopoietic cell transplantation. Only in-frame clones appear in the TCRdb table, and some are missing; sequencing was by immunoSEQ multiplex PCR. This table has 10,000 to 15,000 clones, 85% to 95% appearing once. The sequencing input was peripheral blood mononuclear cells. Receptors were obtained from a woman in her fifties or sixties in good health. Some clones in this sample may be carry-over from other donors' samples. Each CDR3 is given with its conserved first and last residue. A D gene is named only where the DNA matches it firmly. Clone sizes are given selectively: once, few, many, or a class where the clone is expanded.

j_call	clone_size	v_call	d_call	cdr3_nt	cdr3_aa
TRBJ2-6	few	TRBV7-6	-	TGTGCCAGCAGTCGACCCTCTGGGGCCAACGTCCTGACTTTC	CASSRPSGANVLTF
TRBJ2-7	-	TRBV4-2	TRBD2	TGTGCCAGCAGCCCCTCAGGGACTAGCGGTTACGAGCAGTACTTC	CASSPSGTSGYEQYF
TRBJ2-7	-	TRBV2	-	TGTGCCAGCCAACGGGTAAGCTCCTACGAGCAGTACTTC	CASQRVSSYEQYF
TRBJ2-7	-	TRBV11-2	TRBD1	TGTGCCAGCAGCTTATCCTCGGACAGGCATGGGGAGCAGTACTTC	CASSLSSDRHGEQYF
TRBJ1-2	-	TRBV7-9	-	TGTGCCAGCAGCTTAAATCTGGGACACTACTATGGCTACACCTTC	CASSLNLGHYYGYTF
TRBJ2-3	-	TRBV7-3	TRBD2	TGTGCCAGCAGAAAGACTAGCGGGGAAGGCGATACGCAGTATTTT	CASRKTSGEGDTQYF
TRBJ1-5	-	TRBV2	TRBD1	TGTGCCAGCGGATGGGCAGGGGGCTGGAATCAGCCCCAGCATTTT	CASGWAGGWNQPQHF
TRBJ1-1	-	TRBV5-1	-	TGCGCCAGCAGCTTGGATTGGCATGAAGCTTTCTTT	CASSLDWHEAFF
TRBJ2-2	-	TRBV5-4	TRBD2	TGTGCCAGCAGTACCAATAGCGGGGGATACACCGGGGAGCTGTTTTTT	CASSTNSGGYTGELFF
TRBJ1-1	-	TRBV2	-	TGTGCCAGCAGAGCGGAGACAGGAACTGAAGCTTTCTTT	CASRAETGTEAFF
TRBJ1-1	-	TRBV9	-	TGTGCCAGCAGCGTATCCGGAGAGACGAACACTGAAGCTTTCTTT	CASSVSGETNTEAFF
TRBJ1-1	-	TRBV19	-	TGTGCCAGTATTGACAGGAGTTACCAAGCTTTCTTT	CASIDRSYQAFF
TRBJ2-7	-	TRBV7-2	-	TGTGCCAGCAGCCACGATCCGCAGGGGTATGCAGGGTTCCACGAGCAGTACTTC	CASSHDPQGYAGFHEQYF
TRBJ2-1	-	TRBV7-2	-	TGTGCCAGCAGCGTCCAGGGGGGGTACTACAATGAGCAGTTCTTC	CASSVQGGYYNEQFF
TRBJ1-2	-	TRBV4-3	-	TGCGCCAGCAGCCAAGATCTAGCTAACTATGGCTACACCTTC	CASSQDLANYGYTF
TRBJ1-1	-	TRBV5-6	-	TGTGCCAGCAGCTTGCGAGGGAGAGCTTTCTTT	CASSLRGRAFF
TRBJ1-6	-	TRBV6-5	TRBD1	TGTGCCAGCAGTTCCCAGGGGGGATATTCACCCCTCCACTTT	CASSSQGGYSPLHF
TRBJ1-4	-	TRBV7-8	-	TGTGCCAGCAGCTCCTACCCATTAGGCGGAACTAATGAAAAACTGTTTTTT	CASSSYPLGGTNEKLFF
TRBJ1-2	-	TRBV7-2	-	TGTGCCAGCAGTCGTTCGTCGGGGATCTATGGCTACACCTTC	CASSRSSGIYGYTF
TRBJ1-6	-	TRBV6-1	-	TGTGCCAGCAGGGGACACCTAAATTCACCCCTCCACTTT	CASRGHLNSPLHF
TRBJ1-4	-	TRBV7-6	-	TGTGCCAGCAGCTTAGAACCCAGCCATAATGAAAAACTGTTTTTT	CASSLEPSHNEKLFF
TRBJ2-7	-	TRBV7-7	-	TGTGCTAGCAGCTCGGGCCCAGAACTAGAGCAGTACTTC	CASSSGPELEQYF
TRBJ2-3	-	TRBV10-3	TRBD2	TGTGCCATCAGTGAGTCGGCTAGCGGCTTAAACACAGATACGCAGTATTTT	CAISESASGLNTDTQYF
TRBJ1-2	-	TRBV27	-	TGTGCCAGCCGACTCACAGGACTGGGGGGCTACACCTTC	CASRLTGLGGYTF
TRBJ1-2	-	TRBV5-1	-	TGCGCCAGCAGCGGGGGACGGCTCTATGGCTACACCTTC	CASSGGRLYGYTF
TRBJ2-1	-	TRBV28	-	TGTGCCAGCAGCCTAGGGCAGAGCTCCTACAATGAGCAGTTCTTC	CASSLGQSSYNEQFF
TRBJ2-1	-	TRBV5-1	-	TGCGCCAGCAGCCGGAGCCACACCAGGATCCAATACAATGAGCAGTTCTTC	CASSRSHTRIQYNEQFF
TRBJ1-2	-	TRBV5-6	TRBD1	TGTGCCAGCAGCCCGACAGGGCGGAACTATGGCTACACCTTC	CASSPTGRNYGYTF
TRBJ2-7	-	TRBV4-3	TRBD1	TGCGCCAGCAGCCAAGATAAAAACAGGGGTCTCTACGAGCAGTACTTC	CASSQDKNRGLYEQYF
TRBJ2-1	-	TRBV5-8	TRBD2	TGTGCCAGCAGCTTGGTATCTAGCGGGGGGGTCTACAATGAGCAGTTCTTC	CASSLVSSGGVYNEQFF
TRBJ2-2	-	TRBV7-3	-	TGTGCCAGCAGCTTAACGGCGGCAGGCGGCACCGGGGAGCTGTTTTTT	CASSLTAAGGTGELFF
TRBJ2-1	-	TRBV7-8	-	TGTGCCAGCAGCTTGGGACGACAGGTCTATGAGCAGTTCTTC	CASSLGRQVYEQFF
TRBJ2-7	few	TRBV5-1	TRBD1	TGCGCCAGCAGCTTGGAGGTGACAGGGGGAATAAAGTCAGGAACGGAGCAGTACTTC	CASSLEVTGGIKSGTEQYF
TRBJ1-2	-	TRBV11-2	TRBD1	TGTGCCAGCAGCTTAGAAGCAGGGGGCTATGGCTACACCTTC	CASSLEAGGYGYTF
TRBJ1-2	-	TRBV6-1	TRBD1	TGTGCCAGCAGTGAATGGGGACAGGACTATGGCTACACCTTC	CASSEWGQDYGYTF
TRBJ1-2	-	TRBV18	TRBD1	TGTGCCAGCTCAACAGGGGGCTCCGGCTATGGCTACACCTTC	CASSTGGSGYGYTF
TRBJ2-3	-	TRBV4-3	-	TGCGCCAGCAGTCTAGTCGGGGGAGCCACAGATACGCAGTATTTT	CASSLVGGATDTQYF
TRBJ2-3	once	TRBV7-8	-	TGTGCCAGCAGCTTAGATGGTGGTACGCAGTATTTT	CASSLDGGTQYF
TRBJ1-1	-	TRBV5-6	-	TGTGCCAGCAGCTTGGGGGTCAGAAACACTGAAGCTTTCTTT	CASSLGVRNTEAFF
TRBJ2-2	-	TRBV4-3	-	TGCGCCAGCAGTTTAGGGACCGGGGAGCTGTTTTTT	CASSLGTGELFF
TRBJ2-5	-	TRBV9	-	TGTGCCAGCAGCGTATTTGAGGGCGTGGAGACCCAGTACTTC	CASSVFEGVETQYF
TRBJ1-1	-	TRBV11-1	-	-	CASSLVGTGASVF
TRBJ2-7	-	TRBV6-1	-	TGTGCCAGCAGTGAAGTGGTCTCGGTGGCGGGGAACGAGCAGTACTTC	CASSEVVSVAGNEQYF
TRBJ1-4	few	TRBV6-1	TRBD1	TGTGCCAGCAGTGAGGGGACAGGGGGCGGCAGTGAAAAACTGTTTTTT	CASSEGTGGGSEKLFF
TRBJ2-7	-	TRBV18	TRBD1	TGTGCCAGCTCACCAGACAGGGGTAATGAGCAGTACTTC	CASSPDRGNEQYF
TRBJ2-3	once	TRBV19	-	TGTGCCAGTAGTACCCACGGGGTGAGGGGGGGGATGGTGGGCACAGATACGCAGTATTTT	CASSTHGVRGGMVGTDTQYF
TRBJ1-6	-	TRBV19	-	TGTGCCAGTAGTATAGGGTGGAATAATTCACCCCTCCACTTT	CASSIGWNNSPLHF
TRBJ2-5	-	TRBV7-6	-	TGTGCCAGCAGCTCGACGGGGCAGTACTTC	CASSSTGQYF
TRBJ2-7	-	TRBV28	TRBD2	TGTGCCAGCCTCCGGCGGGGGGCCGGGTCGCACGAGCAGTACTTC	CASLRRGAGSHEQYF
TRBJ2-1	-	TRBV6-5	TRBD1	TGTGCCAGCAGTCTACAGGGGAGCTCCTACAATGAGCAGTTCTTC	CASSLQGSSYNEQFF
TRBJ1-2	-	TRBV6-5	-	TGTGCCAGCAGTCCCCCCCAGGGTGGCTATGGCTACACCTTC	CASSPPQGGYGYTF
TRBJ2-3	few	TRBV6-5	-	TGTGCCAGCAGTTACTCGGCCTTAGATACGCAGTATTTT	CASSYSALDTQYF
TRBJ2-3	once	TRBV5-1	-	TGCGCCAGCAGCCCCCCGCAGGGAGGTACAGATACGCAGTATTTT	CASSPPQGGTDTQYF
TRBJ1-2	once	TRBV2	-	TGTGCCAGCAGCGTCCGTTTAGAGGTCTCAGCCCTTGGCTACACCTTC	CASSVRLEVSALGYTF
TRBJ2-3	-	TRBV7-2	TRBD1	TGTGCCAGCAGCCCCTCGTCTGGACAGGGAACGTATTTT	CASSPSSGQGTYF
TRBJ1-1	-	TRBV5-1	-	TGCGCCAGCAGCTTGGACAGGGCGAACACTGAAGCTTTCTTT	CASSLDRANTEAFF
TRBJ1-1	-	TRBV10-3	-	TGTGCCATCAGTGAGGTAGGGGCGAACACTGAAGCTTTCTTT	CAISEVGANTEAFF
TRBJ2-1	-	TRBV7-9	TRBD2	TGTGCCAGCAGCTTAGCGTTCCTAGCGGGAGGAACCTACAATGAGCAGTTCTTC	CASSLAFLAGGTYNEQFF
TRBJ2-5	-	TRBV6-5	-	TGTGCCAGCAGTTACTCGTCCAGGGTATACCAAGAGACCCAGTACTTC	CASSYSSRVYQETQYF
TRBJ1-1	-	TRBV7-2	-	TGTGCCAGCAGCTTCAATCAGGGGAACACTGAAGCTTTCTTT	CASSFNQGNTEAFF